This entry lists 25 T cell receptor beta chains sequenced from one sample in a study of early T cells in non-severe SARS-CoV-2 infection. TCRdb re-analysed the 5' RACE reads in MiXCR, keeping a single row per CDR3 protein. The sample has tens of thousands of distinct CDR3 sequences; about 12% are singletons. The sequencing input was whole blood. The receptor source for this set is an adult who was a healthcare worker with PCR-confirmed SARS-CoV-2 infection or an uninfected control (not recorded which).

This clonotype was recorded many times. The rearrangement joins TRBV28 to TRBJ1-1, with D unresolved. The V end was cut by 7 bases, the J end by 3 bases, with 12 bases between. This CDR3 is 13 amino acids long. The germline gives CDR1 MDHEN, CDR2 SYDVKM. The CDR3 DNA is TGTGCCAGCAACTTGGGCCCGTACACTGAAGCTTTCTTT. This encodes CASNLGPYTEAFF.

The table lists this clonotype with a few counts. The chain combines TRBV30 with TRBJ1-2, with D unclear. Trimming stripped 0 bases from V and 2 bases from J, with 13 bases between. CDR3 length: 15 amino acids. The germline CDR1 and CDR2 sequences are GTSNPN and SVGIG (reference sequence). For the CDR3, the DNA is TGTGCCTGGAGTGTAGCAGGACTAGGAAACTATGGCTACACCTTC. Translating gives CAWSVAGLGNYGYTF.

V and J are TRBV6-1 and TRBJ2-7; 9 nucleotides align to TRBD2. The CDR3 is 14 residues long. The V gene end was trimmed by 3 bases and the J gene end by 3 bases; junction bases not matched to a gene: 3. CDR1 and CDR2 (germline): MNHNS, SASEGT. CDR3 amino acids: CASSETSGYYEQYF. Here the CDR3 DNA reads TGTGCCAGCAGTGAGACTAGCGGATACTACGAGCAGTACTTC.

At least ten counts were recorded for this clonotype. The V gene is TRBV9, the J gene TRBJ1-1, with D perhaps matching TRBD1 (5 bases). The CDR3 loop spans 14 amino acids. Germline V gene lookup returns CDR1 SGDLS and CDR2 YYNGEE. Trimming left V 4 bases short and J 8 bases short, with 18 bases between. CDR3 sequence: CASSPRTLPREAFF. For the CDR3, the DNA is TGTGCCAGCAGCCCAAGGACACTCCCAAGAGAAGCTTTCTTT.

This clonotype was detected many times. The chain carries TRBV15 and TRBJ2-4; D unclear. Germline loops: CDR1 LNHNV, CDR2 YYDKDF (reference sequence). With 1 base removed from V and 4 bases from J, the gap between germline ends came to 17 bases. This CDR3 is 17 amino acids long. The CDR3 DNA follows: TGTGCCACCAGCAGAGGAACCTTGGACGTCCCGAAAAACATTCAGTACTTC. Amino acid sequence: CATSRGTLDVPKNIQYF.

This clonotype was seen at least ten times. The chain has TRBV9 and TRBJ2-7, with D tentatively TRBD2 (5 bases). Germline CDR1 is SGDLS and CDR2 is YYNGEE. This CDR3 comprises 14 residues. V dropped 0 bases and J dropped 1 base, with 8 bases sitting between them. CDR3 in amino acids: CASSVGGSSYEQYF. CDR3 nucleotide sequence: TGTGCCAGCAGCGTAGGAGGGTCATCCTACGAGCAGTACTTC.

This clonotype was found many times. The V call is TRBV12-5, the J call TRBJ2-3; 8 bases are a match to TRBD2. The CDR3 extends over 22 amino acids. The trim removed 0 bases at V and 0 bases at J, leaving 20 bases unmatched. Looked up from germline, CDR1 is LGHNT and CDR2 is FRNRAP. In DNA form, the CDR3 reads TGTGCTAGTGGTTTGGTACCGAAAGGCGGGGGGCCCGATACCTCTAGCACAGATACGCAGTATTTT. Translating gives CASGLVPKGGGPDTSSTDTQYF.

This clonotype was observed many times. This rearrangement joins TRBV12-2 to TRBJ1-2; no check of the table's D call, TRBD1, against the DNA was made. TRBV12-2 is described as a pseudogene. CDR3 length: 12 amino acids. As DNA, the CDR3 is TGTGCTCAGGGTAGGGGCTATGGAGGCTACACCTTC. Encoded protein: CAQGRGYGGYTF.

This clonotype was found many times. The rearrangement uses TRBV6-6 and TRBJ1-1, with D unclear. CDR3 length: 14 residues. V gave up 7 bases and J gave up 0 bases, with 12 bases separating them. The V gene's germline CDR1 is MNHNY and CDR2 SVGAGI (reference sequence). The CDR3 DNA sequence: TGTGCCAGCACCAAACTACAAATGAACACTGAAGCTTTCTTT. It encodes CASTKLQMNTEAFF.

This clonotype was counted at least ten times. V and J are TRBV5-1 and TRBJ2-7; 11 bases fit TRBD1. V lost 4 bases, J lost 3 bases, and 3 bases stayed unmatched. The CDR3 spans 14 residues. CDR1 SGHRS and CDR2 YFSETQ come from the germline V gene. The CDR3 coding sequence is TGCGCCAGCAGCCGGACAGGGGGCAGCTACGAGCAGTACTTC. Its protein is CASSRTGGSYEQYF.

This clonotype showed up just a few times. The rearrangement joins TRBV24-1 to TRBJ2-1; TRBD1 aligns across 11 bases. CDR3 length: 16 residues. The J segment lost 7 bases and the V segment lost 5 bases, leaving 9 bases of the junction unmatched. Germline assignment: CDR1 KGHDR and CDR2 SFDVKD. The CDR3 nucleotides read TGTGCCACCAGTGTTGCGGACAGGGGGCCATCTAATGAGCAGTTCTTC. Amino acid sequence: CATSVADRGPSNEQFF.

The chain combines TRBV2 with TRBJ2-3; 7 nucleotides agree with TRBD2. This CDR3 contains 14 residues. V shed 9 bases, J shed 1 base, and the junction held 7 bases outside the gene matches. Germline V lookup: CDR1 SNHLY, CDR2 FYNNEI. CDR3 protein: CASFRGDRTDTQYF. The CDR3, as DNA: TGTGCCAGTTTCCGGGGGGACCGCACAGATACGCAGTATTTT. Full variable domain (rest looked up from reference TRBV2 and TRBJ2-3): EPEVTQTPSHQVTQMGQEVILRCVPISNHLYFYWYRQILGQKVEFLVSFYNNEISEKSEIFDDQFSVERPDGSNFTLKIRSTKLEDSAMYFCASFRGDRTDTQYFGPGTRLTVL.

The sample holds many counts of this clonotype. The genes are TRBV11-2 and TRBJ2-1, with 10 nucleotides matching TRBD2. With V trimmed by 5 bases and J by 0 bases, 4 bases remained unmatched. CDR3 length equals 16 residues. Per the germline V gene, CDR1 is SGHAT and CDR2 is FQNNGV. The DNA of the CDR3 is TGTGCCAGCAGCCCTAGGACTAGCGGCTCCTACAATGAGCAGTTCTTC. It codes for CASSPRTSGSYNEQFF. The entire variable domain, with the rest obtained from reference TRBV11-2 and TRBJ2-1, is as follows: EAGVAQSPRYKIIEKRQSVAFWCNPISGHATLYWYQQILGQGPKLLIQFQNNGVVDDSQLPKDRFSAERLKGVDSTLKIQPAKLEDSAVYLCASSPRTSGSYNEQFFGPGTRLTVL.

J is TRBJ2-3 and V is TRBV12-3 or TRBV12-4; 9 bases align to TRBD1. This CDR3 is built from 14 residues. V lost 5 bases, J lost 4 bases, and 4 bases stayed unmatched. The CDR3, as DNA: TGTGCCAGCAGTCACAGGGGGCGCGCAGATACGCAGTATTTT. Protein sequence: CASSHRGRADTQYF.

The chain employs TRBV20-1 and TRBJ1-6; D remains unclear. The germline V gene encodes CDR1 DFQATT and CDR2 SNEGSKA (reference sequence). V lost 0 bases and J 2 bases, leaving 11 bases between the germline ends. There are 16 residues in the CDR3. CDR3 sequence (DNA): TGCAGTGCTAGAGATTTTGCGGTCCCCTATAATTCACCCCTCCACTTT. This codes for CSARDFAVPYNSPLHF.

This clonotype was seen a few times. This chain joins TRBV12-3 or TRBV12-4 and TRBJ2-3, with D possibly called TRBD1 or TRBD2 (5 bases each). The CDR3 is 15 amino acids. The V gene lost 4 bases and the J gene lost 1 base, with 12 bases spanning the gap. CDR3 coding DNA: TGTGCCAGCAGTTCCAGGGAGTTAGGCACAGATACGCAGTATTTT. Translation gives CASSSRELGTDTQYF.

The chain carries TRBV5-1 and TRBJ2-3; TRBD2 might be the D (7 bases). The CDR3 is 15 residues long. Germline V lookup: CDR1 SGHRS, CDR2 YFSETQ. V lost 2 bases, J lost 9 bases, and 19 bases lay in between. Here the CDR3 DNA reads TGCGCCAGCAGCTTTGGGCGGGGGCCCCTCGGGACGCAGTATTTT. It specifies CASSFGRGPLGTQYF.

V gene TRBV24-1 combines with J gene TRBJ1-4; D not resolved. CDR3 length: 12 residues. V was shortened by 1 base and J by 8 bases, with 4 bases between the two germline ends. Per germline, CDR1 KGHDR and CDR2 SFDVKD. In nucleotides, the CDR3 is TGTGCCACCAGTGATTTTGGCGAAAAACTGTTTTTT. This translates into CATSDFGEKLFF.

Concerning this clonotype: A much larger clone lies a single base off, so this may be a read error. The V call is TRBV27, the J call TRBJ1-6; unclear D gene. CDR3 size: 14 residues. Germline V gives CDR1 MNHEY, CDR2 SMNVEV (reference sequence). V lost 3 bases, J lost 8 bases, and 11 bases lay in between. In DNA form, the CDR3 reads TGTGCCAGCAGTTTTCGCCAAAGGCATTCACCCCTCCACTTT. Protein sequence: CASSFRQRHSPLHF.

This clonotype appeared a few times. The rearrangement uses TRBV9 and TRBJ2-2; the D is unclear. The CDR3 length is 13 residues. The germline V gene has CDR1 SGDLS and CDR2 YYNGEE. Deletions cut 0 bases from V and 3 bases from J, with 3 bases between. CDR3 coding DNA: TGTGCCAGCAGCGTAGAGCACACCGGGGAGCTGTTTTTT. Its protein is CASSVEHTGELFF.

As to this clonotype: Given the absence of the conserved phenylalanine or tryptophan at the CDR3 end, a read error is likely. The chain has TRBV29-1 and TRBJ2-3, with D perhaps TRBD1 or TRBD2 (5 bases each). Germline CDR1 is SQVTM and CDR2 is ANQGSEA. Trimming pared 1 base from V and 3 bases from J, leaving 8 bases between. CDR3 length: 13 residues. The CDR3 DNA reads TGCAGCGTTGAAGGGGGGTCTACAGATACGCAGTATTAT. As protein: CSVEGGSTDTQYY.

This chain uses TRBV9 with TRBJ2-1; 7 bases fit TRBD1. The V and J ends lost 1 base and 4 bases, in that order; junction bases with no gene match: 5. Germline-derived CDR1 and CDR2 are SGDLS and YYNGEE. The CDR3 spans 15 residues. The CDR3 protein is CASSVTGTVYNEQFF. The CDR3 DNA reads TGTGCCAGCAGCGTAACGGGGACAGTTTACAATGAGCAGTTCTTC.

This clonotype appeared a few times. The chain carries TRBV12-5 and TRBJ2-7, with 10 nucleotides matching TRBD1. V was clipped by 6 bases and J by 5 bases; unmatched bases: 4. CDR3 length equals 13 residues. Germline lookup yields CDR1 LGHNT and CDR2 FRNRAP. In DNA form, the CDR3 reads TGTGCTAGTGGACAGACAGGGGGCCACGAGCAGTACTTC. Residues: CASGQTGGHEQYF. Drawing the rest from reference TRBV12-5 and TRBJ2-7, the complete variable domain is DARVTQTPRHKVTEMGQEVTMRCQPILGHNTVFWYRQTMMQGLELLAYFRNRAPLDDSGMPKDRFSAEMPDATLATLKIQPSEPRDSAVYFCASGQTGGHEQYFGPGTRLTVT.

This clonotype was detected many times. This chain uses TRBV7-2 with TRBJ1-1; D gene ambiguous. The germline gives CDR1 SGHTA, CDR2 FQGNSA. With 3 bases removed from V and 5 bases from J, the gap between germline ends came to 7 bases. The CDR3 loop spans 12 amino acids. Written as DNA, the CDR3 is TGTGCCAGCAGCTTTAGTTGGACTGAAGCTTTCTTT. It translates to CASSFSWTEAFF.

This clonotype was observed many times. This chain links TRBV7-3 with TRBJ1-1, with a possible D match to TRBD1 (5 bases). The germline gives CDR1 SGHTA, CDR2 FQGTGA. The CDR3 has 16 amino acids. V was trimmed by 1 base and J by 2 bases, leaving 14 bases between them. CDR3 region: CASSLMGTGINTEAFF. For the CDR3, the DNA is TGTGCCAGCAGCTTAATGGGGACGGGGATTAACACTGAAGCTTTCTTT.